This paragraph reports one T cell receptor (beta chain). These data originate in a study of shared T cell receptors in the human thymus. Clones were read by immunoSEQ multiplex PCR, and TCRdb kept only the in-frame ones, dropping some. The table lists over 350,000 clones, 95% of them singletons. Trimming cost V 4 bases and J 4 bases; bases outside gene matches: 12. The CDR3 contains 17 residues. In germline, CDR1 is SGHTA, CDR2 FQGNSA. The V and J genes are TRBV7-2 and TRBJ2-1, with 8 bases that match TRBD2. The sequencing sample was made of thymocytes. This TCR was sampled from a human donor. CDR3 in amino acids: CASSSTSREGLYNEQFF. The DNA of the CDR3 is TGTGCCAGCAGCTCCACCTCCCGGGAGGGCCTATACAATGAGCAGTTCTTC.